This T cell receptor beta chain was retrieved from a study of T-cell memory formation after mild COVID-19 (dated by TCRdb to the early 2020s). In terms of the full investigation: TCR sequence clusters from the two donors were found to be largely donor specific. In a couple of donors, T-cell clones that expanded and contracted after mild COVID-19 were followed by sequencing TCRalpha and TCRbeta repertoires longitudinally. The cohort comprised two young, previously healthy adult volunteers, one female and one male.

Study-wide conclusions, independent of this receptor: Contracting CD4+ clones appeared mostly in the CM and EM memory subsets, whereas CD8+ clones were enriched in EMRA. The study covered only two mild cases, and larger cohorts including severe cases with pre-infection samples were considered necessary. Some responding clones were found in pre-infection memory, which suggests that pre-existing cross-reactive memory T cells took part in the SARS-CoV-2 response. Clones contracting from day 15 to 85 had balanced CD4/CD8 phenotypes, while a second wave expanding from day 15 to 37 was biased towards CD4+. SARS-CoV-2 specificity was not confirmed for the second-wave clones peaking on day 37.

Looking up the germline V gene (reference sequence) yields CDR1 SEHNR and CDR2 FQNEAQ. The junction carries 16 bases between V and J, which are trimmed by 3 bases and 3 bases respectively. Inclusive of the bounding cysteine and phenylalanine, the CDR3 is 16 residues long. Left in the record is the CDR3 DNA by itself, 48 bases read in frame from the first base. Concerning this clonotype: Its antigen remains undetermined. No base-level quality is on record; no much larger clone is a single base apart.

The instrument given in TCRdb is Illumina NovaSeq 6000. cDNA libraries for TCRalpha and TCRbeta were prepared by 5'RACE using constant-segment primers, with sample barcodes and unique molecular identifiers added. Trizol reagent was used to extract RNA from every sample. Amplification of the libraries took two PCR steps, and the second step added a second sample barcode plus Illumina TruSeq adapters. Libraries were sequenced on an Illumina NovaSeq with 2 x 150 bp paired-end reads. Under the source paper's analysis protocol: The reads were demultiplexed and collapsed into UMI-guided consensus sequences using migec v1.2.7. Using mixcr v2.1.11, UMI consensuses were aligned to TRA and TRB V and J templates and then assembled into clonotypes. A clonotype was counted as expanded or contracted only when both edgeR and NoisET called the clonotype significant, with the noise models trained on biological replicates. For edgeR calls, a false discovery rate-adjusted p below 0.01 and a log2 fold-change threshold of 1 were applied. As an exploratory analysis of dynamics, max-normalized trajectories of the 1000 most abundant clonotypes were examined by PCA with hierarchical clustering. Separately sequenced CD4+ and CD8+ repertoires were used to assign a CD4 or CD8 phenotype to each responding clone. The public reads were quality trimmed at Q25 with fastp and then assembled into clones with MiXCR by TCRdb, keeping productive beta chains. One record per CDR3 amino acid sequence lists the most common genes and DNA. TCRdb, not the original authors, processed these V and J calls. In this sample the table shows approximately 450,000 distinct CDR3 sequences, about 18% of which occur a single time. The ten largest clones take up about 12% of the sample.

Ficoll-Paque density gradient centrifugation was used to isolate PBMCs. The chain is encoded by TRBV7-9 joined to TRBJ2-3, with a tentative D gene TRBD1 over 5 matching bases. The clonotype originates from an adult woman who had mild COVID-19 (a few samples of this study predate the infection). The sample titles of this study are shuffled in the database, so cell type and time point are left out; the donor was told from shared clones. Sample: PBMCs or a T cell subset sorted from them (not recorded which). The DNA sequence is TGTGCCAGCAGCTTTTTATTCCAGGGTAGTACAGATACGCAGTATTTT. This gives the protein CASSFLFQGSTDTQYF. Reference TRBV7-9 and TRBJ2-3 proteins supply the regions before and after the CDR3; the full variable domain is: DTGVSQNPRHKITKRGQNVTFRCDPISEHNRLYWYRQTLGQGPEFLTYFQNEAQLEKSRLLSDRFSAERPKGSFSTLEIQRTEQGDSAMYLCASSFLFQGSTDTQYFGPGTRLTVL.